One and the same sample provided the 22 T cell receptor beta chains below, sequenced in a study of cytomegalovirus exposure and HLA in healthy donors. A multiplex PCR was run with 60 Vbeta primers and 13 Jbeta primers. The repertoire was sequenced with immunoSEQ multiplex PCR; TCRdb's copy has only in-frame clones and lacks some. Of about 270,000 clones listed, roughly two thirds were seen once; the top ten hold about 2.1%. The sample consisted of PBMCs. The receptors stem from a female donor in good health and CMV-seronegative.

CDR3 sequence (DNA): TGTGCCAGCAGCTTACGGACGGGAGCCTACGAGCAGTACTTC. The encoded protein is CASSLRTGAYEQYF. The V and J genes are TRBV11-2 and TRBJ2-7; a possible D gene is TRBD2 (6 bases). The V and J ends lost 2 bases and 2 bases respectively, with 10 bases between them. This CDR3 spans 14 amino acids. Germline V gene data show CDR1 as SGHAT and CDR2 as FQNNGV.

V gene TRBV10-2 combines with J gene TRBJ1-2; TRBD1 matches 8 bases. Losses at the gene ends were 6 bases for V and 4 bases for J; bases not matched to a gene: 10. This CDR3 spans 15 amino acids. Germline V gene lookup returns CDR1 WSHSY and CDR2 SAAADI. CDR3 DNA sequence: TGCGCCAGCAGCGGAGGACAGGGAGAATCCTATGGCTACACCTTC. Translation: CASSGGQGESYGYTF.

This clone was counted a few times. The chain employs TRBV2 and TRBJ1-2; D is perhaps TRBD1 (6 bases). CDR1 is SNHLY, CDR2 FYNNEI, per germline. V lost 8 bases and J lost 0, with 13 bases in between. This CDR3 region has 14 residues. The CDR3 region is CASLGQLANYGYTF. The CDR3 DNA sequence: TGTGCCAGCTTAGGACAGCTAGCTAACTATGGCTACACCTTC.

A word on this clone: Other DNA sequences from this sample encode an identical CDR3 as well. The chain joins TRBV5-4 to TRBJ2-5, with 7 bases matching TRBD1. The CDR3 consists of 14 residues. The V segment lost 4 bases and the J segment 1 base; nucleotides outside the gene matches: 4. The germline V gene encodes CDR1 SGHNT and CDR2 YYREEE (reference sequence). CDR3 sequence reads: CASSPRTGQETQYF. CDR3 nucleotide sequence: TGTGCCAGCAGCCCACGGACAGGCCAAGAGACCCAGTACTTC.

This clone was seen only a few times. The CDR3 DNA sequence: TGTGCCAGCAGCCTACACGACTCCTTGAACACTGAAGCTTTCTTT. Amino acids: CASSLHDSLNTEAFF. The chain couples TRBV9 to TRBJ1-1; no reliable D call. The CDR3 runs to 15 residues. Germline loops: CDR1 SGDLS, CDR2 YYNGEE. With 4 bases removed from V and 0 bases from J, the gap between germline ends came to 13 bases. The full variable domain, in which reference TRBV9 and TRBJ1-1 provide the parts outside the CDR3, is DSGVTQTPKHLITATGQRVTLRCSPRSGDLSVYWYQQSLDQGLQFLIQYYNGEERAKGNILERFSAQQFPDLHSELNLSSLELGDSALYFCASSLHDSLNTEAFFGQGTRLTVV.

This chain's CDR3 is CASSAPSGRIGNEQFF. DNA of the CDR3: TGTGCCAGCAGCGCACCTAGCGGGAGGATTGGCAATGAGCAGTTCTTC. The rearrangement joins TRBV9 to TRBJ2-1, with TRBD2 identical over 11 bases. The CDR3 runs 16 residues. Germline CDR1 is SGDLS and CDR2 is YYNGEE. Losses at the gene ends were 3 bases for V and 6 bases for J; bases not matched to a gene: 8.

The rearrangement joins TRBV2 to TRBJ1-5; no clear D gene. Germline V gives CDR1 SNHLY, CDR2 FYNNEI. Trimming shortened V by 4 bases and J by 5 bases, and 9 bases separated the two germline ends. The CDR3 has 13 residues. The CDR3 nucleotides are TGTGCCAGCAGTGTAAACAGAGATCAGCCCCAGCATTTT. Protein product: CASSVNRDQPQHF.

In its sample, this clone was seen once. V gene TRBV27 combines with J gene TRBJ2-3; no firm D call. Between the trimmed V and J ends, which lost 8 bases and 4 bases, there was a span of 16 bases. The CDR3 length is 14 residues. Per germline, CDR1 MNHEY and CDR2 SMNVEV (reference sequence). CDR3 bases: TGTGCCAGCTGGGCCATCCAGCCCGCAGATACGCAGTATTTT. Translated, it gives CASWAIQPADTQYF.

The J gene is TRBJ2-1, the V gene TRBV7-9; 8 bases line up with TRBD2. There are 14 residues in the CDR3. Losses at the gene ends were 1 base for V and 10 bases for J; bases not matched to a gene: 6. Germline CDR1 reads SEHNR; CDR2 reads FQNEAQ (reference sequence). As DNA, the CDR3 is TGTGCCAGCAGCTTAGAGTACGGCGGGAGGGAGCAGTTCTTC. Translating it yields CASSLEYGGREQFF. The full variable domain, completed using reference TRBV7-9 and TRBJ2-1, is DTGVSQNPRHKITKRGQNVTFRCDPISEHNRLYWYRQTLGQGPEFLTYFQNEAQLEKSRLLSDRFSAERPKGSFSTLEIQRTEQGDSAMYLCASSLEYGGREQFFGPGTRLTVL.

This clone was detected a few times. J is TRBJ1-1 and V is TRBV10-1; maybe TRBD1 (6 bases). Trimming left V 3 bases short and J 7 bases short, with 12 bases between. The CDR3 totals 13 residues. Germline V gene lookup returns CDR1 WNHNN and CDR2 SYGVQD (reference sequence). The CDR3 region is CASSDIVQGEAFF. CDR3 DNA sequence: TGCGCCAGCAGTGATATAGTACAGGGTGAAGCTTTCTTT.

The rearrangement uses TRBV7-6 and TRBJ2-5; a possible D gene is TRBD2 (5 bases). Germline V gene sequence: CDR1 SGHVS, CDR2 FNYEAQ. The CDR3 consists of 16 residues. V was trimmed by 5 bases and J by 2 bases, leaving 18 bases between them. CDR3 amino acids: CASSPMRSVIQETQYF. The DNA of the CDR3 is TGTGCCAGCAGCCCAATGCGTAGCGTAATACAAGAGACCCAGTACTTC.

V usage is TRBV9 and J usage is TRBJ1-1, with TRBD1 identical over 8 bases. The CDR3 has 16 residues. V lost 0 bases to trimming and J lost 5 bases; unmatched junction nucleotides: 9. Germline CDR1 reads SGDLS; CDR2 reads YYNGEE. The CDR3 spells CASSVEGDRPRTEAFF. CDR3 nucleotide sequence: TGTGCCAGCAGCGTAGAGGGGGACAGGCCGAGGACTGAAGCTTTCTTT.

This chain uses TRBV6-5 with TRBJ2-5; D is unclear. Germline V gene lookup returns CDR1 MNHEY and CDR2 SVGAGI. This CDR3 is built from 14 residues. The V and J ends lost 0 bases and 2 bases respectively, with 7 bases between them. CDR3 bases: TGTGCCAGCAGTTACTCGCACTCACAAGAGACCCAGTACTTC. Translation: CASSYSHSQETQYF.

The gene calls are TRBV11-2 and TRBJ2-5; D gene uncertain. The J call may be incorrect, as the DNA end agrees better with TRBJ2-7. CDR3 length equals 12 residues. The germline V gene encodes CDR1 SGHAT and CDR2 FQNNGV. The CDR3: CASSLEIYEQYF. The DNA of the CDR3 is TGTGCCAGCAGCTTAGAGATCTACGAGCAGTACTTC.

The rearrangement links TRBV30 to TRBJ1-1; D is perhaps TRBD1 (6 bases). CDR1 is GTSNPN, CDR2 SVGIG, per germline (reference sequence). CDR3 size: 16 residues. The V gene lost 2 bases and the J gene lost 0 bases, with 16 bases spanning the gap. Written as DNA, the CDR3 is TGTGCCTGGAGTCCCATGGGGGACATCATGAACACTGAAGCTTTCTTT. Translating it yields CAWSPMGDIMNTEAFF. Filled out from reference TRBV30 and TRBJ1-1, the complete variable domain reads SQTIHQWPATLVQPVGSPLSLECTVEGTSNPNLYWYRQAAGRGLQLLFYSVGIGQISSEVPQNLSASRPQDRQFILSSKKLLLSDSGFYLCAWSPMGDIMNTEAFFGQGTRLTVV.

This rearrangement joins TRBV25-1 to TRBJ2-1; maybe TRBD2 (5 bases). Germline assignment: CDR1 MGHDK and CDR2 SYGVNS. The CDR3 runs to 12 residues. Trimming shortened V by 0 bases and J by 10 bases, and 7 bases separated the two germline ends. CDR3 bases: TGTGCCAGCAGTGAATACGTAGCGGAGCAGTTCTTC. Its translation: CASSEYVAEQFF. The full variable domain, its missing parts supplied by reference TRBV25-1 and TRBJ2-1, is EADIYQTPRYLVIGTGKKITLECSQTMGHDKMYWYQQDPGMELHLIHYSYGVNSTEKGDLSSESTVSRIRTEHFPLTLESARPSHTSQYLCASSEYVAEQFFGPGTRLTVL.

This clone was seen a handful of times. At one of its ends the junction is not consistent with the germline gene, which may arise from a read error. Other DNA sequences in the same sample also yield this CDR3. The J gene is TRBJ1-1, the V gene TRBV7-9, with D uncertain. The CDR3 spans 10 residues. The germline V gene has CDR1 SEHNR and CDR2 FQNEAQ (reference sequence). CDR3 in DNA: TGTTCCAGCAGCTCCTTTGAAGCTTTCTTT. It translates to CSSSSFEAFF. The complete variable domain, with remaining parts taken from reference TRBV7-9 and TRBJ1-1, reads DTGVSQNPRHKITKRGQNVTFRCDPISEHNRLYWYRQTLGQGPEFLTYFQNEAQLEKSRLLSDRFSAERPKGSFSTLEIQRTEQGDSAMYLCSSSSFEAFFGQGTRLTVV.

J is TRBJ2-1 and V is TRBV6-4; the match to TRBD2 covers 9 bases. Germline assignment: CDR1 MRHNA and CDR2 SNTAGT. The ends lost 4 bases at V and 1 base at J; junction bases unmatched: 5. The CDR3 is 16 amino acids. The CDR3 loop is CASSGEAGGSYNEQFF. The CDR3 nucleotides are TGTGCCAGCAGTGGAGAAGCGGGAGGTTCCTACAATGAGCAGTTCTTC.

The chain carries TRBV4-1 and TRBJ2-1; D is unresolved. Germline assignment: CDR1 MGHRA and CDR2 YSYEKL. The CDR3 extends over 14 amino acids. The V end lost 1 base, the J end lost 5 bases, and 9 bases lay between the germline ends. CDR3 amino acids: CASSQVALNNEQFF. CDR3 nucleotides: TGCGCCAGCAGCCAAGTCGCGCTGAACAATGAGCAGTTCTTC.

This chain uses TRBV7-9 with TRBJ1-1; 7 bases align to TRBD1. The CDR3 extends over 15 amino acids. Trimming removed 6 bases from V and 0 bases from J; junction bases left unmatched: 7. Germline lookup yields CDR1 SEHNR and CDR2 FQNEAQ (reference sequence). The CDR3 protein is CASRPKDRLNTEAFF. The DNA of the CDR3 is TGTGCCAGCAGACCGAAGGACAGGTTGAACACTGAAGCTTTCTTT.

This chain connects TRBV25-1 to TRBJ2-1, with D perhaps TRBD2 (5 bases). CDR1 is MGHDK, CDR2 SYGVNS, per germline. V shed 4 bases and J shed 0 bases, with 13 bases lying between them. This CDR3 is built from 16 residues. CDR3 sequence reads: CASSGLALSSYNEQFF. The CDR3 DNA reads as TGTGCCAGCAGTGGGCTAGCCTTGAGCTCCTACAATGAGCAGTTCTTC.

This clone was counted between two and nine times. The V and J genes are TRBV7-9 and TRBJ1-5; D unclear. V was pared by 2 bases and J by 9 bases, with 8 bases between. Germline V gene data show CDR1 as SEHNR and CDR2 as FQNEAQ (reference sequence). This CDR3 contains 12 residues. The CDR3 protein is CASSLNTGPQHF. For the CDR3, the DNA is TGTGCCAGCAGCTTAAATACGGGGCCCCAGCATTTT.